The sequence of this TCR beta chain was determined in a study of cytomegalovirus exposure and HLA in healthy donors listed by TCRdb under 2017. Notes on the research overall: An earlier analysis of roughly 570 of the donors reported 276 Gb of sequence data and 117 million unique TCR beta sequences obtained from about 170 million T cells. The study aimed to test whether signatures of past pathogen exposure could be identified by cataloging public T cell receptors. Several DR-DQ haplotypes were handled as single units for association and clustering because linkage in the cohort was strong. High-throughput TCR immunosequencing, statistical association of individual TCRs with disease status, and machine learning were combined to predict cytomegalovirus infection status. The later analysis used no new phenotypic data to find candidate immune exposures, relying instead on TCR beta sequences and their occurrence across donors. In addition to the first cohort of about 650 subjects, a separate validation cohort of some 120 different subjects was used. Across 398 genotyped donors of the cohort, an average of about 220,000 unique TCR beta nucleotide sequences per donor were sequenced, and 15% to 20% of those sequences were non-productive. The number of donors typed differed by locus, with roughly 629-640 for A, B, C, DRB1 and DQB1, 522 for DQA1, 606 for DPA1, and approximately 470 for DPB1. A later genetic analysis used genome-wide SNP genotypes for about 55% of the 666 donors, treating that subset as a discovery cohort. A later analysis re-analyzed previously published TCR beta repertoires from about 730 donors and added high-resolution HLA genotyping to study TCR occurrence patterns. Donor age, sex, ethnicity and CMV serostatus were compiled alongside the repertoire data. Of the approximately 370 genotyped donors, 80% to 90% were placed in the genetic ancestry cluster associated with self-reported Caucasian donors. An earlier analysis of about 620 of the donors applied high-throughput TCR beta sequencing to assess whether each TCR beta V gene segment acted as functional or pseudogenic. An early release that covered about 640 HLA-typed donors contained around 330 gigabases of sequencing data and around 85 million unique TCR sequences. The study profiled the T cell repertoires of more than 500 subjects by immunosequencing and related them to cytomegalovirus serostatus. Both class I and class II loci were covered by HLA typing, at four-digit resolution. All discovery cohort repertoires had been generated using a single sequencing platform. What the study reported, not specific to this receptor: CMV serostatus was the only immune exposure information available for the cohort. Assigning TCR associations to individual alleles was difficult when HLA alleles, especially DR and DQ, strongly co-occurred. In this cohort, only TCR beta chains were sequenced, and detectable features were limited by the absence of alpha or paired-chain data. In the study, 150 to 200 TCR beta chains were listed as associated with cytomegalovirus. The sequencing pipeline was judged likely to have produced a cluster of highly shared sequence variants as a technical artifact. Most TCR sequences were observed very rarely across donors, whereas some public TCRs were present in many individuals. Compared with equally common non-associated chains, HLA-associated TCR beta chains in a later analysis were more clonally expanded and had lower generation probabilities. A further reported finding was that TCR beta sequences accurately predicted the HLA-A and HLA-B alleles for most subjects in the first cohort. The classifier was reported to diagnose cytomegalovirus status with high specificity and sensitivity in both the original and validation cohorts. In an earlier analysis of roughly 560 of the donors, most TCR beta V segments were observed in productive rearrangements about 90% or about 30% of the time, broadly matching IMGT annotations. A few of the identified cytomegalovirus-associated TCR beta chains were confirmed in vitro to be specific for cytomegalovirus antigens. Correlated functional status among segregating V segments might reflect linkage disequilibrium, but an unknown experimental factor could not be ruled out. Because counts were too low, roughly 16 rarely observed V segments, including chromosome 9 orphons, were excluded from the earlier analysis of 587 of the donors. According to the authors, the approach could potentially be generalized to other disease states and immunological phenotypes. The 87-base-pair reads could not distinguish some IMGT-functional V segments, including TRBV6-2 and TRBV6-3, so those segments were excluded. In a later analysis, some 18,000 TCR beta sequences were associated with specific HLA alleles at a false discovery rate of 0.05. Compared with the roughly 600-donor mean, donors in an Asian-associated ancestry cluster had fewer N-insertions in productive TCRs, according to a later genetic analysis. Several of the top co-occurrence clusters appeared to be linked to parvovirus B19, influenza, CMV and Epstein-Barr virus, according to a later analysis. According to a later analysis, most CMV-associated TCR beta chains appeared to be HLA-restricted, and the HLA associations seemed to be driven largely by CMV exposure. Presence/absence analyses assumed roughly uniform sequencing depth across donors, an assumption that may not hold. V-gene and J-gene trimming of TCR beta chains was associated with a missense DCLRE1C variant in a later genetic analysis, and the association was replicated in an independent cohort. Because HLA typing was unavailable for some donors at each locus, only the typed subset was used in association tests. In a later analysis, TCR association rates were found to vary across HLA loci, with the most associated TCRs seen for DRB1 alleles and the fewest for HLA-C alleles.

This clone was observed a few times. Its antigen is not yet known. No base qualities exist here, and no much larger clone lies one base off it. Counted from cysteine to phenylalanine, this CDR3 has 16 amino acids. Just CDR3 DNA is preserved here, 48 bases in frame from base 1. V lost 6 bases and J lost 4 bases; the stretch between them is 16 bases long. CDR1 and CDR2 were assigned from the germline V gene (reference sequence) as LNHDA and SQIVND. The cohort consisted of more than 650 healthy bone marrow donors. Cohort members were all nominally healthy when sampled, although unrecorded immune exposures were likely present. The donor tested CMV seronegative, placing the donor among the roughly 340 seronegative members of the cohort. A peripheral blood sample was collected from each donor, and TCR beta sequencing was performed on peripheral blood mononuclear cells. Genomic DNA extraction from the blood cell samples was performed with the Qiagen DNeasy Blood Extraction Kit.

Library preparation employed the immunoSEQ multiplex PCR assay. A mixture of 60 forward primers for TCR Vbeta segments and 13 reverse primers for TCR Jbeta segments was used in the multiplex PCR. Amplification of the CDR3 region of rearranged TCR beta genes was performed with a multiplex PCR assay on genomic DNA. The amplified TCR beta libraries were sequenced on the Illumina HiSeq System as 87-base-pair reads. The published analysis was carried out like this. Across the roughly 640 repertoires, a later analysis counted roughly 77 million unique TCR beta chains, roughly 11 million of which were shared by at least two donors. Raw reads were error-corrected and collapsed into unique sequences by a nearest-neighbor algorithm in which closely related sequences were merged to remove PCR and sequencing errors. V, D and J gene segments were assigned by aligning CDR3 sequences to IMGT reference sequences. For a sequence to be retained, at least a six-nucleotide match to both a V gene segment and a J gene segment was required. Rearrangements were called productive when the CDR3 lacked stop codons and stayed in frame with V and J; all others were non-productive. CDR3 was defined by IMGT convention, running from the second conserved V-encoded cysteine to the conserved J-encoded phenylalanine. The earlier analysis of about 570 of the donors excluded any sequence lacking an unambiguous match to a single V gene segment. In an earlier analysis of 587 of the donors, V segments were called functional above 56.7% productive rearrangements and were called segregating when the between-donor standard deviation exceeded 5%. A statistical classification framework was built for diagnosing cytomegalovirus status from the catalog of TCR beta chain sequences. In a later analysis, V and J genes were assigned by comparing TCR nucleotide sequences against IMGT/GENE-DB human TR gene sequences. Using the TCRdist pipeline, a later analysis assigned CDR3 sequences along with most-parsimonious VDJ recombination scenarios. In a later analysis, each TCR beta chain was defined by its CDR3 amino acid sequence together with its V-gene family, and reads without a unique V-gene family were excluded. As a way to deal with suspected cross-contamination and a sequencing artifact, a later analysis dropped over 550 nucleotide sequences that were highly shared and had low generation probability. A later analysis calculated a clonal expansion index for each public chain from normalized within-repertoire ranks of inferred template counts. A later analysis computed generation probabilities with a VDJ recombination model fitted to out-of-frame rearrangements, and checked the results against IGoR. In a later analysis, hypergeometric tests were used to score TCR-TCR, TCR-HLA and TCR-CMV co-occurrence, with a repertoire-size bias correction applied to TCR pairs. In a later analysis, false discovery rates were estimated by permuting HLA or CMV assignments 20 times. In a later analysis, co-occurring TCRs were grouped using DBSCAN, with TCRdist sequence similarity added in when clustering inside HLA-allele-positive subsets. Repertoires with fewer than 30,000 or more than 120,000 public chains were left out of co-occurrence clustering, as were five repertoires with anomalous nucleotide sharing. Here the immuneACCESS table is served through TCRdb, limited to in-frame sequences with V and J called. Missing clones are a known gap in these copies; in checked studies unresolved V genes cover under half, and the rest lacks a known reason. The V and J calls and clone size were taken over from that table, and D and trimming were inferred from the DNA. For this sample the table gives 85,000 to 130,000 clones, of which roughly 74% were detected only once. The leading ten clones occupy 2.5% of the sample.

Recombination joined TRBV19 with TRBJ1-6, with TRBD1 tentatively as D gene (5 bases match). Sample: PBMCs. The TCR was taken from a man in his forties or fifties in good health and CMV-seronegative. The CDR3 region: CASSVVGGPYNSPLHF. The sequence in DNA is TGTGCCAGTAGCGTGGTCGGGGGTCCTTATAATTCACCCCTCCACTTT.